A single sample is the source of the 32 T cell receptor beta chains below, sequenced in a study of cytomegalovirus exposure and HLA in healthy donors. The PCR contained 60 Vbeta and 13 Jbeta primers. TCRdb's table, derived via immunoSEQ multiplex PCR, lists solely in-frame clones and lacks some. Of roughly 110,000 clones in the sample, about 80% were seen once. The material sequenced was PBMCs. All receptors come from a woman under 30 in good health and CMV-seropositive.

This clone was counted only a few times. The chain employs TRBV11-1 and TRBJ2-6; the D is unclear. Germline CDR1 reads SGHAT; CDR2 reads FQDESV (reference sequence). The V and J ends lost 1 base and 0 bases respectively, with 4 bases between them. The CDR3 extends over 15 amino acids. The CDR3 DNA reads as TGTGCCAGCAGCTTAGGGGCCTCTGGGGCCAACGTCCTGACTTTC. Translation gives CASSLGASGANVLTF.

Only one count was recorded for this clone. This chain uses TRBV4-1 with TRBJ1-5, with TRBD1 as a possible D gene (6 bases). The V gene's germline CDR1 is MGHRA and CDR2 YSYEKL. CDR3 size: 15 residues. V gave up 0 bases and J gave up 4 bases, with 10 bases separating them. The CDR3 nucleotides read TGCGCCAGCAGCCAAGAGGGAACAGGGAATCAGCCCCAGCATTTT. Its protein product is CASSQEGTGNQPQHF.

For the CDR3, the DNA is TGTGCCAGCAGTTCCGGACTAGCGGGAAGGCACGAGCAGTACTTC. The encoded protein is CASSSGLAGRHEQYF. This chain links TRBV27 with TRBJ2-7, with 12 bases identical to TRBD2. V was clipped by 4 bases and J by 5 bases; unmatched bases: 6. This CDR3 spans 15 amino acids. The germline V gene has CDR1 MNHEY and CDR2 SMNVEV (reference sequence).

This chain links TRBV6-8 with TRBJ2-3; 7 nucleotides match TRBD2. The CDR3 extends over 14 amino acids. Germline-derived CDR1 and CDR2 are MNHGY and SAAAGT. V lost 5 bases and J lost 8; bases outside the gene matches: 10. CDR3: CASSRNRGVATQYF. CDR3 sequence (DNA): TGTGCCAGCAGTCGAAATCGGGGGGTAGCTACGCAGTATTTT.

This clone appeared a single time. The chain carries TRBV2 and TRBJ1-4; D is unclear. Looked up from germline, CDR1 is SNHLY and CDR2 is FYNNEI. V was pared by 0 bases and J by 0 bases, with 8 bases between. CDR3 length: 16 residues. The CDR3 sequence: CASSEASFATNEKLFF. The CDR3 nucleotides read TGTGCCAGCAGTGAAGCTTCGTTTGCAACTAATGAAAAACTGTTTTTT.

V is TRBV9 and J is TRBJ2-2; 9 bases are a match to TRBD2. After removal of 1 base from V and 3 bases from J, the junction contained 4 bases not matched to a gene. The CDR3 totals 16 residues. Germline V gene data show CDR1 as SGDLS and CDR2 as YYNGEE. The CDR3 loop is CASSVSGGRDTGELFF. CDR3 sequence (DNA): TGTGCCAGCAGCGTAAGCGGGGGGCGCGACACCGGGGAGCTGTTTTTT.

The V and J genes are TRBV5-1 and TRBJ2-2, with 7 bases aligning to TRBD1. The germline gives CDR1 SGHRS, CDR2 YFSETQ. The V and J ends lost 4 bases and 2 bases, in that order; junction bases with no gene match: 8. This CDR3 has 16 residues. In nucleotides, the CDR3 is TGCGCCAGCAGCCGAACAAGGACAGGAAACACCGGGGAGCTGTTTTTT. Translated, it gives CASSRTRTGNTGELFF.

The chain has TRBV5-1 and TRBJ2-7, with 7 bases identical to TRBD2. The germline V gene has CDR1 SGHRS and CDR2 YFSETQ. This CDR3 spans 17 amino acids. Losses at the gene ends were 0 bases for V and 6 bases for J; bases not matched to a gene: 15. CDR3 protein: CASSLASGGAGLGEQYF. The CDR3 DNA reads TGCGCCAGCAGCTTGGCCAGCGGCGGAGCGGGACTGGGCGAGCAGTACTTC.

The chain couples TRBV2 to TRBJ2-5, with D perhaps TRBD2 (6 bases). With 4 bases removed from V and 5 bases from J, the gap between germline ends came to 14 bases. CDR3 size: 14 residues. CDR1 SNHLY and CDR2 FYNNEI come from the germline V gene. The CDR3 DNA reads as TGTGCCAGCAGTGGGCTTGGGGGGTCGGAGACCCAGTACTTC. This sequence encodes CASSGLGGSETQYF. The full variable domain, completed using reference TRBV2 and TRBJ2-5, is EPEVTQTPSHQVTQMGQEVILRCVPISNHLYFYWYRQILGQKVEFLVSFYNNEISEKSEIFDDQFSVERPDGSNFTLKIRSTKLEDSAMYFCASSGLGGSETQYFGPGTRLLVL.

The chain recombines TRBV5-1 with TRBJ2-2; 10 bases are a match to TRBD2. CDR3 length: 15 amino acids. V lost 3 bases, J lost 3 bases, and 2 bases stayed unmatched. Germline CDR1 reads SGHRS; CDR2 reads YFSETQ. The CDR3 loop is CASSWGTSDTGELFF. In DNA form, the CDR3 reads TGCGCCAGCAGCTGGGGGACTAGCGACACCGGGGAGCTGTTTTTT.

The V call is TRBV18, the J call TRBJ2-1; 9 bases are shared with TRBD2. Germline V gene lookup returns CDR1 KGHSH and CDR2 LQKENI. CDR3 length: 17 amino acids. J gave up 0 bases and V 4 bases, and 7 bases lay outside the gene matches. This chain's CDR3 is CASSQLTSGSSYNEQFF. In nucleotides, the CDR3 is TGTGCCAGCTCACAACTGACTAGCGGAAGCTCCTACAATGAGCAGTTCTTC.

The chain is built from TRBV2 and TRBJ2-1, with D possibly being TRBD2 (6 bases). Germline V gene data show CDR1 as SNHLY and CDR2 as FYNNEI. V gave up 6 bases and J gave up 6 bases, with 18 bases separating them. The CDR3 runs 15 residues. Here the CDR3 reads CASRPRERLSNEQFF. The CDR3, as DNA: TGTGCCAGCAGGCCCCGGGAGCGTTTAAGCAATGAGCAGTTCTTC.

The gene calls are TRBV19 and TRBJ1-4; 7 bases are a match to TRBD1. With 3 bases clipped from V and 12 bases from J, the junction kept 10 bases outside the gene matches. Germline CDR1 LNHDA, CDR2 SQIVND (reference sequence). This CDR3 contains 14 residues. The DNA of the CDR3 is TGTGCCAGTAGTATCGATGTGGACAGGTATCAACTGTTTTTT. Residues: CASSIDVDRYQLFF.

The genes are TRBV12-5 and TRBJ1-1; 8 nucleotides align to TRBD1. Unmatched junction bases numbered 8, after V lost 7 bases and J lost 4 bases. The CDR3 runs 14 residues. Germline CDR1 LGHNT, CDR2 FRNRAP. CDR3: CASAPTGAGTEAFF. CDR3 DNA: TGTGCTAGTGCACCGACAGGGGCGGGCACTGAAGCTTTCTTT.

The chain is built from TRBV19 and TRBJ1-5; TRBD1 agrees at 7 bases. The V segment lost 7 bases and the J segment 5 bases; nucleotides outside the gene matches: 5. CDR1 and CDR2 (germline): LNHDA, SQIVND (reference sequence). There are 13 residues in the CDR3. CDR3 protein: CASTRTGDQPQHF. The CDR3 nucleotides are TGTGCCAGTACCCGGACAGGTGATCAGCCCCAGCATTTT.

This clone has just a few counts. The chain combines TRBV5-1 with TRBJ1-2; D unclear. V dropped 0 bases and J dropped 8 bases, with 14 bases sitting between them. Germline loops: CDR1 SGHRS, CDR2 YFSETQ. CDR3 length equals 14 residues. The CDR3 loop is CASSLGSGIGGYTF. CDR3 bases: TGCGCCAGCAGCTTGGGTTCGGGGATTGGGGGCTACACCTTC. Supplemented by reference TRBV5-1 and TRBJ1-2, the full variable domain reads KAGVTQTPRYLIKTRGQQVTLSCSPISGHRSVSWYQQTPGQGLQFLFEYFSETQRNKGNFPGRFSGRQFSNSRSEMNVSTLELGDSALYLCASSLGSGIGGYTFGSGTRLTVV.

The CDR3 DNA sequence: TGTGCCAGCAGTTACCCCCAGGGCACCGGGGAGCTGTTTTTT. It yields the protein CASSYPQGTGELFF. The rearrangement joins TRBV6-5 to TRBJ2-2; TRBD1 might be the D (5 bases). Trimming shortened V by 2 bases and J by 4 bases, and 8 bases separated the two germline ends. CDR3 length: 14 residues. Germline CDR1 is MNHEY and CDR2 is SVGAGI.

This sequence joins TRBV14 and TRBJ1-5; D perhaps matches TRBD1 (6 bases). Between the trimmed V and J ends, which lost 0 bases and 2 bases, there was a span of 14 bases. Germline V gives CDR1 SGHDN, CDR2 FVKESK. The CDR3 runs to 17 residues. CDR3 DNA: TGTGCCAGCAGCCAAGAGAGGGGGGGGCTCGGCAATCAGCCCCAGCATTTT. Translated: CASSQERGGLGNQPQHF.

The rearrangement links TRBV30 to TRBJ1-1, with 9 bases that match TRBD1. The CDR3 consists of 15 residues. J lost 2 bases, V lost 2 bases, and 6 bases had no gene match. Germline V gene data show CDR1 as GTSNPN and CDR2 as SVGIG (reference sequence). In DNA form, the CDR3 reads TGTGCCTGGAGTCTTCGGGACAGGGCCAACACTGAAGCTTTCTTT. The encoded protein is CAWSLRDRANTEAFF.

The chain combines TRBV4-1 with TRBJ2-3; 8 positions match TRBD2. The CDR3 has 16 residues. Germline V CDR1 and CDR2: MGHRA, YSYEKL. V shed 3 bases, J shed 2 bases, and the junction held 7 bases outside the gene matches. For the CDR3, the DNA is TGCGCCAGCAGCCACAAAGCGGGAGATCCCACAGATACGCAGTATTTT. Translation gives CASSHKAGDPTDTQYF.

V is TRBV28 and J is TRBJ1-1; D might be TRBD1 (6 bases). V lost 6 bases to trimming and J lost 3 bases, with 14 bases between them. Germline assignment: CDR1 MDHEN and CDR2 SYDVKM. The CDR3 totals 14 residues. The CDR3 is CASSPTGWDTEAFF. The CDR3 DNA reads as TGTGCCAGCAGCCCCACAGGGTGGGACACTGAAGCTTTCTTT.

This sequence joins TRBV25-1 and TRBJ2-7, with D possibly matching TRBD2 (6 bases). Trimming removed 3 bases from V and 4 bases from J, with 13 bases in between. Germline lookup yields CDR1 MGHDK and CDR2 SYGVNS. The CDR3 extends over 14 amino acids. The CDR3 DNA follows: TGTGCCAGCAGTGATTCGGGAGAATCGTACGAGCAGTACTTC. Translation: CASSDSGESYEQYF.

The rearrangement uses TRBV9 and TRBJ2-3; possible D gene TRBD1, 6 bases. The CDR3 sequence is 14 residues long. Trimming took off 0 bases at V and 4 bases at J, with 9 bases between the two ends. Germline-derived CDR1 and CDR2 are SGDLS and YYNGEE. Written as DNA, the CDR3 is TGTGCCAGCAGCGTAGGGGGGCGGGCAGATACGCAGTATTTT. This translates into CASSVGGRADTQYF.

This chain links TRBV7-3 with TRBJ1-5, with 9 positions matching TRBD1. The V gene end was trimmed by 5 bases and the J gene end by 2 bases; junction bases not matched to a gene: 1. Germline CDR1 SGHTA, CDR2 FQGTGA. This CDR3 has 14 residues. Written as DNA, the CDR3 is TGTGCCAGCAGCCGGACAGGGGGCAATCAGCCCCAGCATTTT. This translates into CASSRTGGNQPQHF.

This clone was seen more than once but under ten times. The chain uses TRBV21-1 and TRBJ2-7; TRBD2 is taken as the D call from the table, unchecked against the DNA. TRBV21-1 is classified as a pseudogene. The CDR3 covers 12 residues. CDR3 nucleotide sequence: TGTGCCAGCAGCGAACGAGGCTACGAGCAGTACTTC. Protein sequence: CASSERGYEQYF.

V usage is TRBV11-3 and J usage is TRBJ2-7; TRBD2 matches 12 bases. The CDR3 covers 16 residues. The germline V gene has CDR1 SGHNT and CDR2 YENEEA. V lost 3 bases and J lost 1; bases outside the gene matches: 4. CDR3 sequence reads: CASSFSSGGGSYEQYF. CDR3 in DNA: TGTGCCAGCAGCTTCTCTAGCGGGGGGGGGTCCTACGAGCAGTACTTC.

CDR3: CASSGGREQYF. The DNA of the CDR3 is TGTGCCAGCAGTGGGGGGAGGGAGCAGTACTTC. V usage is TRBV25-1 and J usage is TRBJ2-7, with D possibly matching TRBD2 (6 bases). Germline V gene sequence: CDR1 MGHDK, CDR2 SYGVNS. There are 11 residues in the CDR3. V was shortened by 4 bases and J by 7 bases, with 8 bases between the two germline ends.

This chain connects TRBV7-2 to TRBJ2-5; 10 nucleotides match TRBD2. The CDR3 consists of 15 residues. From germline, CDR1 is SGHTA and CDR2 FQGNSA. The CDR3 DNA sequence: TGTGCTTGGAAGCGGACTAGCGGTTTACAAGAGACCCAGTACTTC. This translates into CAWKRTSGLQETQYF.

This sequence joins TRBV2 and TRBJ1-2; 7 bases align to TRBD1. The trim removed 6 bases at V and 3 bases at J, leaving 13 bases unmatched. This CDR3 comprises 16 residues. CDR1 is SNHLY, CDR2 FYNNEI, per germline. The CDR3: CASRQRDSEIYYGYTF. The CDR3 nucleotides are TGTGCCAGCAGGCAAAGGGACAGTGAAATTTACTATGGCTACACCTTC.

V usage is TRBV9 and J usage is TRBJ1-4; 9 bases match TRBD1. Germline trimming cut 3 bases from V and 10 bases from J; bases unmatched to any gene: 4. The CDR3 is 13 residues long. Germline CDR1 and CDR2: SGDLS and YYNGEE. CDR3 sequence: CASSEQTGGKLFF. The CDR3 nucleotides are TGTGCCAGCAGCGAGCAGACAGGGGGAAAACTGTTTTTT.

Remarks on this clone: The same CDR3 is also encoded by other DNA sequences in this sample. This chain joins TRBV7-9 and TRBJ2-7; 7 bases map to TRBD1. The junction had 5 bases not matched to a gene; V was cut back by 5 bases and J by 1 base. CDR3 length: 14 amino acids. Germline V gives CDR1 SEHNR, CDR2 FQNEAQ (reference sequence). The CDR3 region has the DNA TGTGCCAGCAGCCCTCGACAGGGTTCCTACGAGCAGTACTTC. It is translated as CASSPRQGSYEQYF.

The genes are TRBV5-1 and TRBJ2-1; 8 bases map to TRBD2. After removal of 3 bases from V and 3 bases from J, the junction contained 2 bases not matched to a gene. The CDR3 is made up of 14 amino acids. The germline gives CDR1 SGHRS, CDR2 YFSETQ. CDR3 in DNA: TGCGCCAGCAGCTCACTAGCGGTCTACAATGAGCAGTTCTTC. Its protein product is CASSSLAVYNEQFF.